One and the same sample provided the 20 T cell receptor beta chains below, sequenced in a study of neoadjuvant anti-PD-1 for oral cavity cancer. Specified time point: after neoadjuvant nivolumab, at surgical resection. Clones were read by immunoSEQ multiplex PCR, and TCRdb kept only the in-frame ones, dropping some. The sample yields about 9,500 clones, 65% to 70% seen once. Sequenced material: PBMCs, taken after nivolumab (anti-PD-1) treatment. The receptors stem from a person aged 35-79 years with oral cavity squamous cell carcinoma.

This chain joins TRBV7-9 and TRBJ1-5; TRBD1 might be the D (5 bases). The germline V gene has CDR1 SEHNR and CDR2 FQNEAQ (reference sequence). This CDR3 region has 15 residues. Deletions cut 0 bases from V and 0 bases from J, with 6 bases between. As DNA, the CDR3 is TGTGCCAGCAGCTTAGCGGGGGATAGCAATCAGCCCCAGCATTTT. Protein sequence: CASSLAGDSNQPQHF.

This chain links TRBV27 with TRBJ1-2; 8 bases are shared with TRBD1. The CDR3 runs 16 residues. Germline values: CDR1 MNHEY, CDR2 SMNVEV (reference sequence). V dropped 2 bases and J dropped 6; count of bases not matched to a gene: 11. CDR3 sequence reads: CASSLARGQGGDGYTF. For the CDR3, the DNA is TGTGCCAGCAGTTTAGCCAGGGGGCAAGGCGGAGATGGCTACACCTTC.

This clone showed up just once. The chain's CDR3 is CASSVLSPGGEKLFF. CDR3 sequence (DNA): TGTGCCAGCAGCGTCCTCAGTCCCGGTGGTGAAAAACTGTTTTTT. The rearrangement uses TRBV11-2 and TRBJ1-4; D gene uncertain. The length of the CDR3 is 15 residues. Trimming took 5 bases from V and 7 from J, leaving 17 bases between them. In germline, CDR1 is SGHAT, CDR2 FQNNGV.

This rearrangement joins TRBV6-1 to TRBJ1-2; 8 bases line up with TRBD1. V gave up 1 base and J gave up 4 bases; unmatched junction bases: 5. The CDR3 sequence is 15 residues long. Germline V gives CDR1 MNHNS, CDR2 SASEGT. The CDR3, as DNA: TGTGCCAGCAGTGAAGGGACAGGGAGTTTCTATGGCTACACCTTC. This gives the protein CASSEGTGSFYGYTF.

The chain carries TRBV6-1 and TRBJ2-1, with D perhaps TRBD2 (6 bases). CDR3 length: 15 amino acids. Germline assignment: CDR1 MNHNS and CDR2 SASEGT. V was pared by 6 bases and J by 0 bases, with 12 bases between. Written as DNA, the CDR3 is TGTGCCAGCAGCTTGGGGGGAAACTCCTACAATGAGCAGTTCTTC. Its protein is CASSLGGNSYNEQFF.

The V and J genes are TRBV27 and TRBJ1-5; D gene uncertain. V was trimmed by 4 bases and J by 0 bases, leaving 7 bases between them. From germline, CDR1 is MNHEY and CDR2 SMNVEV (reference sequence). CDR3 size: 14 residues. CDR3 nucleotide sequence: TGTGCCAGCAGTTGGGGAATTAGCAATCAGCCCCAGCATTTT. Protein sequence: CASSWGISNQPQHF.

This clone was recorded a few times. The V gene is TRBV2, the J gene TRBJ2-7; no firm D call. Trimming left V 6 bases short and J 5 bases short, with 5 bases between. Germline-derived CDR1 and CDR2 are SNHLY and FYNNEI. This CDR3 region has 10 residues. The CDR3, as DNA: TGTGCCAGCAGCAGCCACGAGCAGTACTTC. It is translated as CASSSHEQYF. The full variable domain, completed using reference TRBV2 and TRBJ2-7, is EPEVTQTPSHQVTQMGQEVILRCVPISNHLYFYWYRQILGQKVEFLVSFYNNEISEKSEIFDDQFSVERPDGSNFTLKIRSTKLEDSAMYFCASSSHEQYFGPGTRLTVT.

The J gene is TRBJ2-3, the V gene TRBV7-2, with 7 bases matching TRBD1. The J segment lost 7 bases and the V segment lost 5 bases, leaving 12 bases of the junction unmatched. The CDR3 spans 15 residues. CDR1 is SGHTA, CDR2 FQGNSA, per germline. CDR3 amino acids: CASSTPGTAVNTQYF. The CDR3 bases are TGTGCCAGCAGCACGCCCGGGACAGCCGTAAATACGCAGTATTTT.

This clone has a single count. The chain uses TRBV9 and TRBJ1-6; D gene unclear. The CDR3 sequence is 14 residues long. Looked up from germline, CDR1 is SGDLS and CDR2 is YYNGEE. V was trimmed by 0 bases and J by 8 bases, leaving 9 bases between them. CDR3 sequence: CASSVAGADSPLHF. CDR3 bases: TGTGCCAGCAGCGTAGCTGGAGCGGATTCACCCCTCCACTTT.

The rearrangement uses TRBV7-6 and TRBJ1-4; no clear D gene. This CDR3 contains 15 residues. CDR1 is SGHVS and CDR2 is FNYEAQ in the germline V gene. V was trimmed by 6 bases and J by 5 bases, leaving 16 bases between them. The CDR3 DNA reads as TGTGCCAGCAGGCTGCGGCCTGGCGGAAATGAAAAACTGTTTTTT. This encodes CASRLRPGGNEKLFF. Together with reference TRBV7-6 and TRBJ1-4, the CDR3 gives the full variable domain: GAGVSQSPRYKVTKRGQDVALRCDPISGHVSLYWYRQALGQGPEFLTYFNYEAQQDKSGLPNDRFSAERPEGSISTLTIQRTEQRDSAMYRCASRLRPGGNEKLFFGSGTQLSVL.

The V call is TRBV2, the J call TRBJ1-6, with D unresolved. V was clipped by 4 bases and J by 7 bases, with 11 bases between them. This CDR3 region has 14 residues. Germline assignment: CDR1 SNHLY and CDR2 FYNNEI. The CDR3 here is CASSADGRNSPLHF. CDR3 in DNA: TGTGCCAGCAGTGCGGACGGGAGGAATTCACCCCTCCACTTT.

The rearrangement joins TRBV6-5 to TRBJ1-1; no reliable D call. Germline V gene lookup returns CDR1 MNHEY and CDR2 SVGAGI. Trimming cost V 8 bases and J 0 bases, with 10 bases left between them. CDR3 length: 13 amino acids. This CDR3 is CASLTMMNTEAFF. CDR3 DNA: TGTGCCAGCCTAACGATGATGAACACTGAAGCTTTCTTT.

The rearrangement joins TRBV19 to TRBJ2-2; no clear D gene. The CDR3 has 14 residues. Germline-derived CDR1 and CDR2 are LNHDA and SQIVND (reference sequence). V was cut by 7 bases and J by 2 bases, with 11 bases left in between. The DNA of the CDR3 is TGTGCCAGTATGTCGTTAACAAACACCGGGGAGCTGTTTTTT. Translating gives CASMSLTNTGELFF.

Only one count was recorded for this clone. The chain carries TRBV6-1 and TRBJ2-1, with D possibly being TRBD1 or TRBD2 (6 bases each). Germline CDR1 is MNHNS and CDR2 is SASEGT. CDR3 length equals 16 residues. V shed 6 bases and J shed 1 base, with 16 bases lying between them. This CDR3 is CASRETRGVSYNEQFF. The DNA for the CDR3 is TGTGCCAGCAGAGAAACGAGGGGGGTGTCCTACAATGAGCAGTTCTTC.

This chain uses TRBV28 with TRBJ2-7; D perhaps matches TRBD2 (6 bases). Per germline, CDR1 MDHEN and CDR2 SYDVKM. This CDR3 is 15 amino acids long. Trimming took 4 bases from V and 0 from J, leaving 13 bases between them. The CDR3 is CASSSPRRGSYEQYF. CDR3 sequence (DNA): TGTGCCAGCAGTTCTCCCCGGCGGGGCTCCTACGAGCAGTACTTC.

This chain uses TRBV6-5 with TRBJ2-7; tentative D call: TRBD2 (5 bases). Germline CDR1 MNHEY, CDR2 SVGAGI. This CDR3 has 15 amino acids. Trimming removed 0 bases from V and 6 bases from J, with 15 bases in between. CDR3 DNA: TGTGCCAGCAGTTACTCGGTGGGAGAGATTTCCGAGCAGTACTTC. Protein: CASSYSVGEISEQYF.

J is TRBJ1-2 and V is TRBV19; possibly TRBD1 for D (6 bases). CDR3 length equals 13 residues. V was clipped by 3 bases and J by 2 bases, with 7 bases between them. Germline values: CDR1 LNHDA, CDR2 SQIVND (reference sequence). The CDR3 bases are TGTGCCAGTAGTATTCAGGGGAACTATGGCTACACCTTC. This sequence encodes CASSIQGNYGYTF.

The V and J genes are TRBV28 and TRBJ1-1; D is uncertain. With 5 bases removed from V and 5 bases from J, the gap between germline ends came to 18 bases. Germline-derived CDR1 and CDR2 are MDHEN and SYDVKM. The CDR3 has 15 residues. The CDR3 DNA reads TGTGCCAGCAGTCCGTACCCCAAGGGAAGGACTGAAGCTTTCTTT. Its protein is CASSPYPKGRTEAFF.

The J gene is TRBJ2-7, the V gene TRBV7-8, with TRBD1 matching 7 bases. Unmatched junction bases numbered 10, after V lost 4 bases and J lost 1 base. The germline gives CDR1 SGHVS, CDR2 FQNEAQ. This CDR3 has 16 amino acids. CDR3 sequence reads: CASSSPGSGGSYEQYF. Here the CDR3 DNA reads TGTGCCAGCAGCTCCCCGGGCTCAGGGGGTTCCTACGAGCAGTACTTC.

The rearrangement joins TRBV7-2 to TRBJ1-1; 7 bases map to TRBD1. The CDR3 sequence is 15 residues long. The V gene's germline CDR1 is SGHTA and CDR2 FQGNSA. The J segment lost 4 bases and the V segment lost 4 bases, leaving 9 bases of the junction unmatched. CDR3 in amino acids: CASSSQGVGGTEAFF. CDR3 nucleotides: TGTGCCAGCAGCTCCCAGGGGGTGGGGGGCACTGAAGCTTTCTTT.